These 20 T cell receptor beta chains came from one sample sequenced in a study of Siglec-9 on CD8 T cells in melanoma. Produced via immunoSEQ multiplex PCR; TCRdb's table is partial and in-frame only. The table has 25,000 to 35,000 clones, roughly 80% seen once. Sequenced: Siglec-9- CD8+ T cells sorted from blood. The origin of the receptors is a human donor in good health.

The chain links TRBV11-2 to TRBJ2-3, with D possibly TRBD2 on 6 matching bases. The CDR3 loop spans 15 amino acids. The V and J ends lost 3 bases and 4 bases respectively, with 14 bases between them. Germline CDR1 and CDR2: SGHAT and FQNNGV. The CDR3 sequence is CASSFREFLPDTQYF. The CDR3 DNA reads TGTGCCAGCAGCTTCCGGGAGTTTTTGCCAGATACGCAGTATTTT.

The chain has TRBV19 and TRBJ2-6; tentative D call: TRBD2 (5 bases). This CDR3 comprises 17 residues. The V gene's germline CDR1 is LNHDA and CDR2 SQIVND (reference sequence). V was pared by 8 bases and J by 0 bases, with 17 bases between. The CDR3, as DNA: TGTGCCAGTGCGGCCCGGGGATACTACTCTGGGGCCAACGTCCTGACTTTC. It encodes CASAARGYYSGANVLTF.

This chain uses TRBV7-9 with TRBJ1-2; D is undetermined. The CDR3 totals 18 residues. Germline CDR1 and CDR2: SEHNR and FQNEAQ (reference sequence). V was clipped by 2 bases and J by 1 base, with 20 bases between them. CDR3: CASSLLGSVRPGNYGYTF. The CDR3 coding sequence is TGTGCCAGCAGCTTATTGGGGTCGGTCCGACCCGGTAACTATGGCTACACCTTC.

The chain couples TRBV10-2 to TRBJ2-1; D not resolved. This CDR3 comprises 15 residues. Trimming shortened V by 5 bases and J by 4 bases, and 15 bases separated the two germline ends. CDR1 is WSHSY and CDR2 is SAAADI in the germline V gene. The CDR3 bases are TGCGCCAGCAGTAACCCGGTGCTGGGGTACAATGAGCAGTTCTTC. Translating gives CASSNPVLGYNEQFF.

The chain is built from TRBV7-9 and TRBJ1-2; a possible D gene is TRBD1 (6 bases). This CDR3 spans 19 amino acids. CDR1 is SEHNR, CDR2 FQNEAQ, per germline (reference sequence). V lost 2 bases and J 0 bases, leaving 22 bases between the germline ends. The CDR3 DNA sequence: TGTGCCAGCAGCTTAAGCATTTCGGCAGGGGTTATAGCTAACTATGGCTACACCTTC. Its protein is CASSLSISAGVIANYGYTF.

This clone counts as medium-sized. This chain connects TRBV6-4 to TRBJ2-3; a weak D match, TRBD2 (7 bases). The germline V gene encodes CDR1 MRHNA and CDR2 SNTAGT. CDR3 length equals 16 residues. V lost 3 bases and J lost 6, with 19 bases in between. In DNA, the CDR3 is TGTGCCAGCAGTGATTTAGGGGGAGGGCCCATCGATACGCAGTATTTT. Translated: CASSDLGGGPIDTQYF.

The chain couples TRBV7-8 to TRBJ2-4; 8 nucleotides agree with TRBD2. Germline V lookup: CDR1 SGHVS, CDR2 FQNEAQ. V lost 4 bases to trimming and J lost 8 bases; unmatched junction nucleotides: 10. This CDR3 comprises 15 residues. The CDR3 sequence is CASSSLAGGRDIQYF. For the CDR3, the DNA is TGTGCCAGCAGCTCTCTCGCGGGGGGCAGGGACATTCAGTACTTC.

V is TRBV27 and J is TRBJ2-3; TRBD1 aligns across 10 bases. Germline lookup yields CDR1 MNHEY and CDR2 SMNVEV (reference sequence). This CDR3 contains 16 residues. With V trimmed by 3 bases and J by 2 bases, 5 bases remained unmatched. CDR3 amino acids: CASSLWDRGNTDTQYF. CDR3 in DNA: TGTGCCAGCAGTTTGTGGGACAGGGGAAACACAGATACGCAGTATTTT.

In this sample, this clone turned up once. The chain employs TRBV7-9 and TRBJ1-1; tentative D call: TRBD1 (6 bases). The V gene lost 3 bases and the J gene lost 1 base, with 15 bases spanning the gap. CDR3 size: 16 residues. Germline loops: CDR1 SEHNR, CDR2 FQNEAQ (reference sequence). CDR3 in DNA: TGTGCCAGCAGCTTTCCGGGACACCCCACGAACACTGAAGCTTTCTTT. Translated, it gives CASSFPGHPTNTEAFF.

The rearrangement uses TRBV27 and TRBJ2-2, with 10 positions matching TRBD1. The CDR3 is 16 residues long. Germline CDR1 reads MNHEY; CDR2 reads SMNVEV (reference sequence). V shed 4 bases and J 8 bases; nucleotides not matched to a gene: 10. CDR3 coding DNA: TGTGCCAGCAGTTCCAAGACCGGGACAGGGGCAGGGGAGCTGTTTTTT. Its translation: CASSSKTGTGAGELFF.

The rearrangement uses TRBV27 and TRBJ1-1; D ambiguous. CDR1 is MNHEY, CDR2 SMNVEV, per germline (reference sequence). Trimming left V 3 bases short and J 1 base short, with 6 bases between. This CDR3 is built from 13 residues. Here the CDR3 reads CASSLGRNTEAFF. The CDR3 coding sequence is TGTGCCAGCAGTTTGGGCAGGAACACTGAAGCTTTCTTT.

J is TRBJ2-3 and V is TRBV6-5; 7 nucleotides align to TRBD2. Per germline, CDR1 MNHEY and CDR2 SVGAGI. This CDR3 is built from 14 residues. V shed 0 bases, J shed 6 bases, and the junction held 3 bases outside the gene matches. The CDR3 DNA reads TGTGCCAGCAGTTACTCTCTAGCGGCCGATACGCAGTATTTT. It codes for CASSYSLAADTQYF.

V gene TRBV27 combines with J gene TRBJ1-5, with a tentative D call TRBD1 (5 bases). Germline values: CDR1 MNHEY, CDR2 SMNVEV (reference sequence). The V end lost 2 bases, the J end lost 4 bases, and 12 bases lay between the germline ends. CDR3 length: 15 amino acids. The CDR3 DNA is TGTGCCAGCAGTTTAATAGGGGCTCTAAATCAGCCCCAGCATTTT. It specifies CASSLIGALNQPQHF.

This sequence joins TRBV5-6 and TRBJ2-3; the D gene is possibly TRBD1 (6 bases). The germline CDR1 and CDR2 sequences are SGHDT and YYEEEE. Trimming pared 4 bases from V and 5 bases from J, leaving 20 bases between. CDR3 length: 16 amino acids. DNA of the CDR3: TGTGCCAGCAGCATCATTTCAGGGGCTAAGAAAGATACGCAGTATTTT. It is translated as CASSIISGAKKDTQYF.

This rearrangement joins TRBV9 to TRBJ2-1, with D maybe TRBD2 (6 bases). Per germline, CDR1 SGDLS and CDR2 YYNGEE. The CDR3 contains 13 residues. V gave up 2 bases and J gave up 10 bases, with 13 bases separating them. DNA for the CDR3: TGTGCCAGCAGCGTTGGGGACTTGGGCGAGCAGTTCTTC. Residues: CASSVGDLGEQFF. Looking up the rest from reference TRBV9 and TRBJ2-1 gives the full variable domain: DSGVTQTPKHLITATGQRVTLRCSPRSGDLSVYWYQQSLDQGLQFLIQYYNGEERAKGNILERFSAQQFPDLHSELNLSSLELGDSALYFCASSVGDLGEQFFGPGTRLTVL.

The rearrangement uses TRBV28 and TRBJ1-1; 9 positions match TRBD1. CDR1 and CDR2 from the germline V gene are MDHEN and SYDVKM. The CDR3 runs to 15 residues. Trimming took 1 base from V and 9 from J; bases not matched to a gene: 9. CDR3: CASSLSQGAVRKAFF. The CDR3 DNA sequence: TGTGCCAGCAGTTTATCACAGGGGGCGGTTAGGAAAGCTTTCTTT.

This sequence joins TRBV7-8 and TRBJ1-1, with D possibly matching TRBD1 (5 bases). CDR3 length: 13 residues. CDR1 is SGHVS, CDR2 FQNEAQ, per germline. Trimming took off 5 bases at V and 0 bases at J, with 7 bases between the two ends. CDR3: CASSKGLNTEAFF. CDR3 in DNA: TGTGCCAGCAGCAAGGGGTTGAACACTGAAGCTTTCTTT.

This clone was observed a handful of times. The chain employs TRBV5-1 and TRBJ1-2; 7 bases map to TRBD1. The CDR3 has 17 amino acids. Germline V gene sequence: CDR1 SGHRS, CDR2 YFSETQ. Losses at the gene ends were 4 bases for V and 2 bases for J; bases not matched to a gene: 14. CDR3 nucleotides: TGCGCCAGCAGCCTGGAACCACTTCCAGGGGGGAACTATGGCTACACCTTC. Amino acid sequence: CASSLEPLPGGNYGYTF.

V and J are TRBV6-5 and TRBJ1-1, with D unresolved. This CDR3 has 15 amino acids. Trimming left V 2 bases short and J 0 bases short, with 10 bases between. Germline V lookup: CDR1 MNHEY, CDR2 SVGAGI. This CDR3 reads CASSYVAGMNTEAFF. The CDR3 DNA sequence: TGTGCCAGCAGTTACGTGGCGGGCATGAACACTGAAGCTTTCTTT.

The chain carries TRBV19 and TRBJ2-1, with TRBD2 matching 9 bases. The CDR3 is 14 residues long. Germline CDR1 is LNHDA and CDR2 is SQIVND (reference sequence). J lost 6 bases, V lost 5 bases, and 5 bases had no gene match. CDR3 sequence reads: CASSGGGALNEQFF. The CDR3 DNA reads TGTGCCAGTAGTGGCGGGGGGGCCCTCAATGAGCAGTTCTTC.